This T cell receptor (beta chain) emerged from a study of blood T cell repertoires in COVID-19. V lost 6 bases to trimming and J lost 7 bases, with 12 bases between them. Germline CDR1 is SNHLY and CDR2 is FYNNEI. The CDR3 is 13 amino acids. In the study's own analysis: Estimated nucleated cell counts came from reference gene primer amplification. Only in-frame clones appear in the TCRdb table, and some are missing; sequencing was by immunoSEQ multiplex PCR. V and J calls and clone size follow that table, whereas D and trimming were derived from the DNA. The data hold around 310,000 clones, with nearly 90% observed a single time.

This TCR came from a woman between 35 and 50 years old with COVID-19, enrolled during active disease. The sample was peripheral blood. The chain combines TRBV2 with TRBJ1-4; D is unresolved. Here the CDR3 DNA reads TGTGCCAGCAGCGGAGGCCGTGTTGAAAAACTGTTTTTT. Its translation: CASSGGRVEKLFF.